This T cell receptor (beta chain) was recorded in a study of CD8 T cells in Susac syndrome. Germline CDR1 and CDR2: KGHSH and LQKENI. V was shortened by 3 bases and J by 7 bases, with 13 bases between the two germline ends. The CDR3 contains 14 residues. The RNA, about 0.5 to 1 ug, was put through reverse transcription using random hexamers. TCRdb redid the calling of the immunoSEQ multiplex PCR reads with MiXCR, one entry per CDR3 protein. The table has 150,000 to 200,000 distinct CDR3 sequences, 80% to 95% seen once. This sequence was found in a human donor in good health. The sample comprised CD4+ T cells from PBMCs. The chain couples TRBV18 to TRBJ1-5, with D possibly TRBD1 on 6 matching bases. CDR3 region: CASSPRTDTQPQHF. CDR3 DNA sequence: TGTGCCAGCTCACCTCGGACAGATACCCAGCCCCAGCATTTT.